This TCR beta chain was identified during a study of blood T cell repertoires in COVID-19. The J segment lost 5 bases and the V segment lost 1 base, leaving 5 bases of the junction unmatched. The CDR3 consists of 16 residues. CDR1 is MNHEY, CDR2 SMNVEV, per germline (reference sequence). TCRdb's table, derived via immunoSEQ multiplex PCR, lists solely in-frame clones and lacks some. The table includes 200,000 to 250,000 clones, approximately 80% detected once. This clonotype was obtained from a woman older than 75 with active or convalescent COVID-19. The chain is built from TRBV27 and TRBJ2-3; 11 nucleotides agree with TRBD1. Sequenced: peripheral blood. For the CDR3, the DNA is TGTGCCAGCAGTTTATTTGCCGGGACAGGGGGAGATACGCAGTATTTT. It codes for CASSLFAGTGGDTQYF.